The 10 T cell receptor beta chains reported below all come from one sample, sequenced in a study of immune heterogeneity within non-small cell lung tumors. Bulk tumor genomic DNA was the template, and each sample received around 650 ng. Each primary tumor yielded several biopsies, collected far apart from one another at surgery. Patients underwent curative surgery for untreated, newly diagnosed non-small cell lung cancer. Amplifying TCR beta CDR3 involved multiplex PCR carried out with 32 V and 13 J primers. TCRdb analysed the multiplex PCR reads with MiXCR anew, one entry per CDR3 protein. In the table there are 5,000 to 7,000 distinct CDR3 sequences, 22% of which are singletons. The sample comprised lung tumor tissue. These receptors came from a man between 65 and 85 years old with non-small cell lung cancer.

Comment on this clonotype: This CDR3 is missing its conserved last phenylalanine or tryptophan, likely due to a read error. The DNA is left out, because the CDR3 cannot be placed on it with certainty; the CDR3 is given as TCRdb lists it. V usage is TRBV18 and J usage is TRBJ2-3; the tabulated D call, TRBD2, remains unverified against the DNA. The CDR3 numbers 15 amino acids, ends counted. Germline V gene sequence: CDR1 KGHSH, CDR2 LQKENI. This chain's CDR3 is CASSPPGGYEQYFGP.

The sample holds one count of this clonotype. The chain couples TRBV12-3 or TRBV12-4 to TRBJ2-1, with D unclear. Trimming removed 5 bases from V and 10 bases from J, with 12 bases in between. The CDR3 has 12 amino acids. The CDR3 nucleotides read TGTGCCAGCAGTCCAAGGGTTGGGGAGCAGTTCTTC. Translated, it gives CASSPRVGEQFF.

This clonotype is medium-sized. This chain links TRBV4-2 with TRBJ1-2; no firm D call. V was clipped by 0 bases and J by 4 bases, with 15 bases between them. The CDR3 covers 16 residues. Germline values: CDR1 LGHNA, CDR2 YNFKEQ. For the CDR3, the DNA is TGTGCCAGCAGCCAAGAACATCGGGGAGGTGGCTATGGCTACACCTTC. It translates to CASSQEHRGGGYGYTF.

This clonotype was detected many times. V usage is TRBV7-3 and J usage is TRBJ2-3; 7 positions match TRBD2. The V gene end was trimmed by 6 bases and the J gene end by 0 bases; junction bases not matched to a gene: 9. Per germline, CDR1 SGHTA and CDR2 FQGTGA. The CDR3 has 16 amino acids. As DNA, the CDR3 is TGTGCCAGCAGTCCACGCGGGGGAGCAAGCACAGATACGCAGTATTTT. It is translated as CASSPRGGASTDTQYF.

This clonotype was detected only a few times. Since a much larger clone is just one base distant, this may be a read error. V is TRBV30 and J is TRBJ1-1; D might be TRBD1 (6 bases). This CDR3 comprises 14 residues. CDR1 is GTSNPN and CDR2 is SVGIG in the germline V gene (reference sequence). Trimming pared 0 bases from V and 5 bases from J, leaving 13 bases between. CDR3 protein: CAWSVRGARTEAFF. The DNA for the CDR3 is TGTGCCTGGAGTGTAAGGGGGGCTCGAACTGAAGCTTTCTTT.

In its sample, this clonotype is medium-sized. The rearrangement uses TRBV7-9 and TRBJ2-7, with TRBD2 matching over 7 bases. Germline values: CDR1 SEHNR, CDR2 FQNEAQ (reference sequence). V lost 2 bases to trimming and J lost 5 bases; unmatched junction nucleotides: 9. CDR3 length: 15 residues. As DNA, the CDR3 is TGTGCCAGCAGCTTATGGGGGGGTACTGGCCACGAGCAGTACTTC. As protein: CASSLWGGTGHEQYF.

Concerning this clonotype: A much bigger clone sits one base away, suggesting this may be a read error. The missing conserved phenylalanine or tryptophan at the end of this CDR3 makes a read error likely. CDR3 bases: TGTGCCAGCAGCTTAAGCTATAACAGTGCTAATGGCTACACCCTC. Translation gives CASSLSYNSANGYTL. This chain uses TRBV5-5 with TRBJ1-2; D is uncertain. The CDR3 runs 15 residues. CDR1 and CDR2 (germline): SGHKS, YYEKEE (reference sequence). The V end lost 2 bases, the J end lost 6 bases, and 17 bases lay between the germline ends.

The chain uses TRBV10-2 and TRBJ2-1; no clear D gene. The germline V gene has CDR1 WSHSY and CDR2 SAAADI. The germline V and J ends were trimmed by 11 bases and 8 bases, with 10 bases remaining between them. The CDR3 has 10 residues. The CDR3 DNA is TGCGCCGCCGGACGCGATGAGCAGTTCTTC. The encoded protein is CAAGRDEQFF.

This clonotype counts as medium-sized (0.01 to 0.1%). The rearrangement joins TRBV9 to TRBJ2-2; the match to TRBD2 covers 10 bases. CDR1 SGDLS and CDR2 YYNGEE come from the germline V gene. The V segment lost 0 bases and the J segment 7 bases; nucleotides outside the gene matches: 6. The CDR3 contains 16 residues. The CDR3 nucleotides are TGTGCCAGCAGCGTAGCTAGCGGGAGCTACGGCGGGGAGCTGTTTTTT. Translation gives CASSVASGSYGGELFF.

This clonotype was counted many times. CDR3 nucleotide sequence: TGTGCCAGCAGCTCACAGGGGAGGAATGAAAAACTGTTTTTT. Translation: CASSSQGRNEKLFF. V and J are TRBV6-1 and TRBJ1-4; 7 positions agree with TRBD1. The germline V gene has CDR1 MNHNS and CDR2 SASEGT. The CDR3 has 14 amino acids. Trimming cost V 6 bases and J 5 bases; bases outside gene matches: 6.